This is a list of T cell receptor beta chains from one sample in a study of control samples from healthy donors and cancer patients. TCRdb's table, derived via immunoSEQ multiplex PCR, lists solely in-frame clones and lacks some. The sample consists of fewer than 500,000 clones, approximately 90% of them appearing once. Input material: PBMCs. The receptors stem from a man aged 40-50 years with head and neck cancer. CDR3s include the opening cysteine and the closing phenylalanine or tryptophan. D genes are given only for firm matches. A row's size may be missing; if present it is once, few, many or a size class.

NA | TRBJ1-5 | NA | TRBV3-1/TRBV3-2 | CASSPLGQPQHF | TGTGCCAGCAGTCCCTTAGGTCAGCCCCAGCATTTT
NA | TRBJ1-1 | NA | TRBV6-4 | CASSVEAGGTEAFF | TGTGCCAGCAGCGTGGAAGCGGGAGGCACTGAAGCTTTCTTT
NA | TRBJ1-2 | NA | TRBV10-3 | CAISGNLFYGYTF | TGTGCCATCAGCGGGAATCTATTCTATGGCTACACCTTC
NA | TRBJ1-5 | NA | TRBV2 | CASSVNRISNQPQHF | TGTGCCAGCAGTGTGAACAGGATTAGCAATCAGCCCCAGCATTTT
NA | TRBJ1-2 | NA | TRBV27 | CASSWRDGDYGYTF | TGTGCCAGCAGTTGGCGCGACGGAGACTATGGCTACACCTTC
NA | TRBJ2-7 | NA | TRBV28 | CASSVRVSGLYEQYF | TGTGCCAGCAGTGTACGGGTTTCGGGCCTTTACGAGCAGTACTTC
TRBD2 | TRBJ2-5 | NA | TRBV11-2 | CASSLWSGREETQYF | TGTGCCAGCAGCTTATGGAGCGGGAGAGAGGAGACCCAGTACTTC
NA | TRBJ1-6 | few | TRBV7-8 | CASSLENSPLHF | TGTGCCAGCAGCTTAGAGAATTCACCCCTCCACTTT
NA | TRBJ2-3 | NA | TRBV6-4 | CASSDEADSTRYYF | TGTGCCAGCAGTGACGAGGCGGACTCCACCAGGTATTATTTT
TRBD1 | TRBJ2-1 | NA | TRBV28 | CASGRDRSYNEQFF | TGTGCCAGCGGCAGGGACAGGTCCTACAATGAGCAGTTCTTC
NA | TRBJ1-1 | NA | TRBV19 | CASRRRENTEAFF | TGTGCCAGTAGACGACGGGAGAACACTGAAGCTTTCTTT
TRBD2 | TRBJ2-1 | NA | TRBV28 | CASTLSGGRFNNEQFF | TGTGCCAGCACCCTTTCCGGCGGGAGATTCAACAATGAGCAGTTCTTC
NA | TRBJ1-1 | NA | TRBV19 | CASSTTPSQFYTEAFF | TGTGCCAGTAGTACTACACCTAGCCAATTTTACACTGAAGCTTTCTTT
NA | TRBJ2-3 | NA | TRBV3-1/TRBV3-2 | CASSQGSWGEFYF | TGTGCCAGCAGCCAGGGATCTTGGGGCGAGTTTTATTTT
NA | TRBJ1-4 | NA | TRBV6-5 | CASSYSSGVGEKLFF | TGTGCCAGCAGTTACTCGAGTGGGGTTGGTGAAAAACTGTTTTTT
NA | TRBJ2-7 | NA | TRBV11-2 | CASSLDIAGASSYEQYF | TGTGCCAGCAGCTTAGATATCGCGGGGGCAAGCTCCTACGAGCAGTACTTC
NA | TRBJ2-7 | NA | TRBV19 | CASSISNSFYEQYF | TGTGCCAGTAGTATTTCGAACAGCTTCTACGAGCAGTACTTC
NA | TRBJ1-2 | few | TRBV6-1 | CASSTQGFNYGYTF | TGTGCCAGCAGTACACAGGGATTTAACTATGGCTACACCTTC
NA | TRBJ2-1 | NA | TRBV4-1 | CASSQGELRQSSYNEQFF | TGCGCCAGCAGCCAAGGGGAACTTCGCCAAAGCTCCTACAATGAGCAGTTCTTC
TRBD1 | TRBJ2-3 | once | TRBV19 | CASSPWTGEDTQYF | TGTGCCAGTAGTCCCTGGACAGGGGAAGATACGCAGTATTTT
NA | TRBJ1-1 | NA | TRBV19 | CASSPRTGLNTEAFF | TGTGCCAGTAGTCCGAGGACGGGATTGAACACTGAAGCTTTCTTT
NA | TRBJ2-7 | NA | TRBV7-6 | CASSLEGDLYEQYF | TGTGCCAGCAGCTTAGAAGGGGACCTCTACGAGCAGTACTTC
NA | TRBJ1-1 | NA | TRBV20-1 | CSARVDTEAFF | TGCAGTGCTAGAGTGGACACTGAAGCTTTCTTT
TRBD2 | TRBJ2-7 | NA | TRBV10-2 | CASSGFGLAGNYEQYF | TGCGCCAGCAGTGGTTTTGGGCTAGCGGGGAACTACGAGCAGTACTTC
NA | TRBJ1-6 | NA | TRBV10-1 | CASSEPGDNSPLHF | TGCGCCAGCAGTGAGCCGGGCGATAATTCACCCCTCCACTTT
NA | TRBJ1-2 | NA | TRBV20-1 | CSASYQPLGGYTF | TGCAGTGCTAGTTATCAGCCCCTTGGAGGCTACACCTTC
TRBD2 | TRBJ2-1 | NA | TRBV7-6 | CASSSNSGGAYNEQFF | TGTGCCAGCAGCTCCAATAGCGGGGGGGCTTACAATGAGCAGTTCTTC
NA | TRBJ1-1 | few | TRBV6-5 | CASRLREANTEAFF | TGTGCCAGCAGGCTAAGAGAAGCGAACACTGAAGCTTTCTTT
NA | TRBJ1-1 | NA | TRBV4-2 | CASSQEGRSETEAFF | TGTGCCAGCAGCCAAGAGGGACGGTCCGAAACTGAAGCTTTCTTT
TRBD2 | TRBJ2-7 | NA | TRBV4-2 | CASSQEGGVAGGFYEQYF | TGTGCCAGCAGCCAAGAAGGGGGGGTAGCGGGAGGCTTCTACGAGCAGTACTTC
NA | TRBJ2-3 | NA | TRBV7-3 | CASSLTSLNTDTQYF | TGTGCCAGCAGCTTAACTTCCCTAAACACAGATACGCAGTATTTT
NA | TRBJ1-1 | NA | TRBV4-2 | CASSQDQGQTTEAFF | TGTGCCAGCAGCCAAGATCAAGGACAAACCACTGAAGCTTTCTTT
NA | TRBJ1-2 | NA | TRBV6-2/TRBV6-3 | CASSPNNYGYTF | TGTGCCAGCAGTCCCAATAACTATGGCTACACCTTC
NA | TRBJ2-3 | NA | TRBV19 | CASSIRQGPTDTQYF | TGTGCCAGTAGTATTAGGCAGGGCCCCACAGATACGCAGTATTTT
NA | TRBJ1-6 | NA | TRBV6-4 | CASSEQLNSPLHF | TGTGCCAGCAGTGAACAGCTTAATTCACCCCTCCACTTT
TRBD1 | TRBJ2-2 | NA | TRBV18 | CASSRGTATNTGELFF | TGTGCCAGCTCGCGAGGGACAGCCACTAACACCGGGGAGCTGTTTTTT
NA | TRBJ2-7 | NA | TRBV6-5 | CASTPPTGNSYEQYF | TGTGCCAGCACCCCTCCGACAGGCAACTCCTACGAGCAGTACTTC
NA | TRBJ1-1 | NA | TRBV28 | CASRRNTEAFF | TGTGCCAGCAGAAGGAACACTGAAGCTTTCTTT